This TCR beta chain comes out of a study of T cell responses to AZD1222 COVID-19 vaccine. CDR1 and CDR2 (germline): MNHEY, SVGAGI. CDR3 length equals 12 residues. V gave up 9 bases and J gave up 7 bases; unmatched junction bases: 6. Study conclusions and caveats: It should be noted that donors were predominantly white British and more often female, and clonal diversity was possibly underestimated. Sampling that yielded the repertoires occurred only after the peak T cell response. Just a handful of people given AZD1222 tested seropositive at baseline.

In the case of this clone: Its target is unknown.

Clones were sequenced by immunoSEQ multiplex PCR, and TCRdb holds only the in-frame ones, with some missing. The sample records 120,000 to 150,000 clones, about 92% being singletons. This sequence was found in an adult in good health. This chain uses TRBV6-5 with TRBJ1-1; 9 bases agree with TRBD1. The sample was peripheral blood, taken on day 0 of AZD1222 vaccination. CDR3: CASLQGAVEAFF. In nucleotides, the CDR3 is TGTGCCAGTCTACAGGGGGCGGTTGAAGCTTTCTTT.